The T cell receptor (beta chain) described here comes from a study of OX40 agonist ivuxolimab in advanced cancers. Looking at the study overall: Three patients showed partial responses: one hepatocellular carcinoma and two cutaneous melanoma cases. General observations from the study: Some nonresponders also had low normalized T-cell clonal expansion. Antigen specificity of clonally expanded peripheral T cells was not established. With doses of 0.1 to 3.0 mg/kg, CD4+ and CD8+ blood T cells had undergone clonal expansion by week 6.

To note about this clone: No antigen is known for it.

Assay: immunoSEQ multiplex PCR; the TCRdb copy retains only in-frame clones and omits some. The sample lists some 19,000 clones, about 88% occurring once. V shed 7 bases and J shed 3 bases, with 19 bases lying between them. The CDR3 sequence is 15 residues long. The germline V gene has CDR1 MNHEY and CDR2 SMNVEV (reference sequence). The specimen was CD4+ or CD8+ T cells sorted from blood, collected in a trial of the OX40 agonist ivuxolimab. V usage is TRBV27 and J usage is TRBJ2-7; no definite D call. The receptor was isolated from an adult with an advanced solid tumor such as melanoma, head and neck, liver or kidney cancer. The CDR3 DNA follows: TGTGCCAGCACCGTTTGGGCCGGTAGGAGCTACGAGCAGTACTTC. Its protein is CASTVWAGRSYEQYF.